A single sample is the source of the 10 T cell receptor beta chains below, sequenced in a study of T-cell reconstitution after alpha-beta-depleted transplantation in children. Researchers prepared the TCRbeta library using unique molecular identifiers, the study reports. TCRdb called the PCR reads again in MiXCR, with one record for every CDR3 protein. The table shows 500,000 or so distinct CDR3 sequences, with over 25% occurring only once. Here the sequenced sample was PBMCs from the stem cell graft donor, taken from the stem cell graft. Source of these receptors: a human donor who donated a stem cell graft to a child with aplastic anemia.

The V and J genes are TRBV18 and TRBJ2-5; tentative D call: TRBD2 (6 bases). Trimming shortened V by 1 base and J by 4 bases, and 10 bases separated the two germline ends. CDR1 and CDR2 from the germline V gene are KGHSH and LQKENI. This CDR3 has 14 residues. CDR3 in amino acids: CASSPQSGGETQYF. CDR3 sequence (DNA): TGTGCCAGCTCACCACAGTCCGGGGGAGAGACCCAGTACTTC.

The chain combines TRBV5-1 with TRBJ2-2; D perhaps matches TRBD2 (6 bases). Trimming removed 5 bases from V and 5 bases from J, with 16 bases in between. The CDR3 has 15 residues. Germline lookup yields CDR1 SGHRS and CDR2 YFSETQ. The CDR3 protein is CASSRVAGGTGELFF. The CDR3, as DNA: TGCGCCAGCAGTAGGGTCGCCGGAGGGACCGGGGAGCTGTTTTTT.

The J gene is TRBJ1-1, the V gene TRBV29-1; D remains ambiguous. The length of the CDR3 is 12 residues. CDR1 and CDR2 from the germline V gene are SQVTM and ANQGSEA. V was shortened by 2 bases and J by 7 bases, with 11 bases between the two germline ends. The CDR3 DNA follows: TGCAGCGTTGAATCCGAGAGTCGTGAAGCTTTCTTT. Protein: CSVESESREAFF.

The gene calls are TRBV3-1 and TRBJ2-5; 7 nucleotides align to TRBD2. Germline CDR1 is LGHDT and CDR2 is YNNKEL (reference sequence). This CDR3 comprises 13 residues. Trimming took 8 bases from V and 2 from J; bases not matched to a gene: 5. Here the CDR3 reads CASLIGGQETQYF. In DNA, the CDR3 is TGTGCCAGCTTAATCGGGGGGCAAGAGACCCAGTACTTC.

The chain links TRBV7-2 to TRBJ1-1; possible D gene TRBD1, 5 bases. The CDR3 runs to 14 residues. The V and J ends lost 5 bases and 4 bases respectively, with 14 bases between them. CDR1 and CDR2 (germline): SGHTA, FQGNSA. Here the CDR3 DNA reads TGTGCCAGCAGCCTCCATCGGAGGGGCACTGAAGCTTTCTTT. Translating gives CASSLHRRGTEAFF. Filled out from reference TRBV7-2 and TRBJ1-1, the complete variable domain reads GAGVSQSPSNKVTEKGKDVELRCDPISGHTALYWYRQSLGQGLEFLIYFQGNSAPDKSGLPSDRFSAERTGGSVSTLTIQRTQQEDSAVYLCASSLHRRGTEAFFGQGTRLTVV.

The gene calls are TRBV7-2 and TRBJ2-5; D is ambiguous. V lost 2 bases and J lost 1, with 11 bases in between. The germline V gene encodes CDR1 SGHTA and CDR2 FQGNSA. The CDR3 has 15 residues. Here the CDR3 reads CASSLRSGPQETQYF. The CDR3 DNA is TGTGCCAGCAGCTTACGATCGGGCCCCCAAGAGACCCAGTACTTC.

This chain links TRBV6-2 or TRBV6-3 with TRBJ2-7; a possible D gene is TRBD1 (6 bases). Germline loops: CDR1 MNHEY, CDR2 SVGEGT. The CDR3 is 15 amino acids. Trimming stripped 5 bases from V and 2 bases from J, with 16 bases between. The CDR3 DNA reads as TGTGCCAGCAGTCGTAGGCACAGGGTTCCCTACGAGCAGTACTTC. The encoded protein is CASSRRHRVPYEQYF.

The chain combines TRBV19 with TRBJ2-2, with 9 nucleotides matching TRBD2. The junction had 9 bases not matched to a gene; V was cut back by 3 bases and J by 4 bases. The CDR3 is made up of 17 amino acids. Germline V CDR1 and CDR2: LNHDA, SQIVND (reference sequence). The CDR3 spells CASSIGLAGLSTGELFF. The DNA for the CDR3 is TGTGCCAGTAGTATTGGCCTAGCGGGATTGAGCACCGGGGAGCTGTTTTTT.

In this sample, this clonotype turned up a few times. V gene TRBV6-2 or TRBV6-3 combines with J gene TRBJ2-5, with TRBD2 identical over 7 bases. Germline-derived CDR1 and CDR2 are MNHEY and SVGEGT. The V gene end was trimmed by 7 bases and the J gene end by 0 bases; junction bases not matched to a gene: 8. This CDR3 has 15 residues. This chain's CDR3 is CASKRAGAYQETQYF. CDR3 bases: TGTGCCAGCAAGCGGGCGGGAGCGTACCAAGAGACCCAGTACTTC.

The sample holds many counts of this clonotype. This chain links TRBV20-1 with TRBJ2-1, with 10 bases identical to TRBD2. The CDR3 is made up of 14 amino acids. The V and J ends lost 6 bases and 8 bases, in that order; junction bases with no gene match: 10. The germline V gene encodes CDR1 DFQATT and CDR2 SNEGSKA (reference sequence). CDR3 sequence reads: CSAPLAGGGDEQFF. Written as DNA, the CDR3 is TGCAGTGCACCGTTAGCGGGAGGAGGGGATGAGCAGTTCTTC.